This entry lists 20 T cell receptor beta chains sequenced from one sample in a study of T cells after yellow fever vaccination. Each CDR3 protein is one row after TCRdb ran MiXCR on the 5' RACE reads. The data contain around 400,000 distinct CDR3 sequences, around 10% of them singletons. The specimen was PBMCs, collected on the day of the first yellow fever vaccination. These receptors all come from a man between 18 and 35 years old who received the YFV17D yellow fever vaccine.

Only a few counts were recorded for this clonotype. This chain uses TRBV6-6 with TRBJ1-2, with TRBD1 matching over 7 bases. CDR3 size: 12 residues. The germline gives CDR1 MNHNY, CDR2 SVGAGI (reference sequence). V lost 2 bases to trimming and J lost 14 bases; unmatched junction nucleotides: 8. CDR3 sequence reads: CASSYPRTGATF. Written as DNA, the CDR3 is TGTGCCAGCAGTTACCCTCGAACAGGGGCAACCTTC.

This clonotype showed up many times. V gene TRBV10-3 combines with J gene TRBJ2-4, with D possibly TRBD2 on 6 matching bases. Germline lookup yields CDR1 ENHRY and CDR2 SYGVKD. Trimming cost V 5 bases and J 5 bases, with 10 bases left between them. This CDR3 region has 13 residues. This CDR3 reads CAISLGGENIQYF. The CDR3 bases are TGTGCCATCAGTTTGGGGGGTGAAAACATTCAGTACTTC.

This clonotype has more than one count but fewer than ten. V and J are TRBV13 and TRBJ2-4; a possible D gene is TRBD2 (5 bases). CDR3 length equals 15 residues. Trimming shortened V by 5 bases and J by 0 bases, and 11 bases separated the two germline ends. In germline, CDR1 is PRHDT, CDR2 FYEKMQ (reference sequence). The CDR3 here is CASSLLGIAKNIQYF. The DNA for the CDR3 is TGTGCCAGCAGCCTACTAGGAATAGCCAAAAACATTCAGTACTTC.

The gene calls are TRBV27 and TRBJ2-7; D gene unclear. The germline V and J ends were trimmed by 2 bases and 4 bases, with 9 bases remaining between them. Looked up from germline, CDR1 is MNHEY and CDR2 is SMNVEV (reference sequence). This CDR3 region has 13 residues. For the CDR3, the DNA is TGTGCCAGCAGTTTAGGCCCAGATTACGAGCAGTACGTC. Protein product: CASSLGPDYEQYV.

This clonotype was counted a few times. CDR3 sequence: CASSSQGTVETQYF. The CDR3, as DNA: TGTGCCAGCAGCTCACAAGGGACAGTTGAGACCCAGTACTTC. The chain combines TRBV5-6 with TRBJ2-5, with 7 bases aligning to TRBD1. The CDR3 contains 14 residues. V shed 3 bases and J 5 bases; nucleotides not matched to a gene: 7. Germline V gene lookup returns CDR1 SGHDT and CDR2 YYEEEE.

This clonotype was seen ten or more times. The chain recombines TRBV7-9 with TRBJ1-1; D is possibly TRBD1 (6 bases). Germline CDR1 and CDR2: SEHNR and FQNEAQ (reference sequence). V was trimmed by 2 bases and J by 1 base, leaving 8 bases between them. This CDR3 contains 14 residues. The CDR3, as DNA: TGTGCCAGCAGCTTAATGACAGGGAACACTGAAGCTTTCTTT. Residues: CASSLMTGNTEAFF.

Only a few counts were recorded for this clonotype. The chain carries TRBV7-2 and TRBJ2-2; D unresolved. This CDR3 has 14 residues. The V end was cut by 1 base, the J end by 6 bases, with 9 bases between. Per the germline V gene, CDR1 is SGHTA and CDR2 is FQGNSA. The CDR3 loop reads CASSLGFGSGELFF. For the CDR3, the DNA is TGTGCCAGCAGCTTAGGCTTCGGCTCCGGGGAGCTGTTTTTT.

This clonotype was detected a few times. The chain recombines TRBV5-1 with TRBJ2-4; D is undetermined. Between the trimmed V and J ends, which lost 4 bases and 6 bases, there was a span of 11 bases. Germline lookup yields CDR1 SGHRS and CDR2 YFSETQ. This CDR3 region has 13 residues. The CDR3 nucleotides are TGCGCCAGCAGCCCTGCAGTTGGAAACATTCAGTACTTC. As protein: CASSPAVGNIQYF.

This clonotype was observed a handful of times. The chain uses TRBV6-1 and TRBJ2-5, with TRBD1 matching over 7 bases. V trimming: 6 bases; J trimming: 5 bases; junction bases outside the gene matches: 9. Per germline, CDR1 MNHNS and CDR2 SASEGT. The CDR3 sequence is 14 residues long. In DNA, the CDR3 is TGTGCCAGCAGAGGGGCAGGGGGTACGGAGACCCAGTACTTC. Translating gives CASRGAGGTETQYF.

V and J are TRBV5-1 and TRBJ1-4; a possible D gene is TRBD1 (6 bases). V dropped 5 bases and J dropped 8 bases, with 16 bases sitting between them. CDR3 length: 14 residues. The V gene's germline CDR1 is SGHRS and CDR2 YFSETQ. The CDR3: CASRGQSASEKLFF. The CDR3 nucleotides are TGCGCCAGCAGAGGACAGTCCGCGAGCGAAAAACTGTTTTTT.

This clonotype was found a few times. The chain joins TRBV7-9 to TRBJ2-7, with 7 bases aligning to TRBD1. From germline, CDR1 is SEHNR and CDR2 FQNEAQ (reference sequence). V shed 3 bases and J 2 bases; nucleotides not matched to a gene: 1. This CDR3 comprises 13 residues. DNA for the CDR3: TGTGCCAGCAGCTTGACAGGGCCCTACGAGCAGTACGTC. The encoded protein is CASSLTGPYEQYV.

This sequence joins TRBV7-8 and TRBJ2-2; tentatively, D is TRBD2 (5 bases). Germline-derived CDR1 and CDR2 are SGHVS and FQNEAQ. The CDR3 loop spans 15 amino acids. V was cut by 5 bases and J by 6 bases, with 16 bases left in between. The DNA of the CDR3 is TGTGCCAGCAGCCCCCCGAGAGGGTGGGCCGGGGAGCTGTTTTTT. Amino acid sequence: CASSPPRGWAGELFF.

CDR3 region: CASTRERGDEAFF. DNA of the CDR3: TGTGCCAGCACCCGAGAGAGGGGGGACGAAGCTTTCTTT. The V call is TRBV7-2, the J call TRBJ1-1; D is perhaps TRBD1 (6 bases). Germline lookup yields CDR1 SGHTA and CDR2 FQGNSA. The CDR3 runs to 13 residues. V was shortened by 7 bases and J by 8 bases, with 17 bases between the two germline ends.

This clonotype has a handful of counts. The chain links TRBV4-3 to TRBJ2-3, with 7 bases lining up with TRBD1. This CDR3 spans 18 amino acids. Trimming took 1 base from V and 0 from J; bases not matched to a gene: 10. Germline loops: CDR1 LGHNA, CDR2 YSLEER. The CDR3 DNA is TGCGCCAGCAGCCAAGGTGCCACAGGGGCAACTAGCACAGATACGCAGTATTTT. It yields the protein CASSQGATGATSTDTQYF.

This clonotype was observed a few times. This chain joins TRBV4-1 and TRBJ1-1; 7 bases are shared with TRBD1. Losses at the gene ends were 4 bases for V and 0 bases for J; bases not matched to a gene: 8. Germline lookup yields CDR1 MGHRA and CDR2 YSYEKL. The CDR3 contains 16 residues. CDR3 sequence (DNA): TGCGCCAGCAGCCCAACGACAGGGAGGATGAACACTGAAGCTTTCTTT. As protein: CASSPTTGRMNTEAFF.

This clonotype came up a few times. The conserved phenylalanine or tryptophan normally closing the CDR3 is absent here, so this likely arose from a read error. No DNA is shown, since the ends of the CDR3 on it are uncertain; the CDR3 is the one TCRdb lists. The chain employs TRBV7-9 and TRBJ1-2; TRBD1 is taken as the D call from the table, unchecked against the DNA. CDR1 is SEHNR, CDR2 FQNEAQ, per germline (reference sequence). Including both end residues, the CDR3 is 11 amino acids long. CDR3 amino acids: CASSLLSSTGV.

The V and J genes are TRBV19 and TRBJ2-7; D might be TRBD1 (6 bases). Trimming stripped 8 bases from V and 0 bases from J, with 14 bases between. This CDR3 spans 14 amino acids. Germline CDR1 reads LNHDA; CDR2 reads SQIVND (reference sequence). CDR3 in amino acids: CASGRGGSSYEQYF. The CDR3 bases are TGTGCCAGTGGGAGAGGGGGAAGCTCCTACGAGCAGTACTTC.

This chain connects TRBV5-1 to TRBJ1-1; D perhaps matches TRBD1 (6 bases). Germline CDR1 SGHRS, CDR2 YFSETQ. V was pared by 4 bases and J by 5 bases, with 15 bases between. This CDR3 has 14 amino acids. CDR3 sequence reads: CASSPDPGQTEAFF. The CDR3 bases are TGCGCCAGCAGCCCAGATCCGGGACAAACTGAAGCTTTCTTT.

This clonotype was seen more than once but under ten times. J is TRBJ2-1 and V is TRBV9; D perhaps matches TRBD2 (6 bases). This CDR3 spans 15 amino acids. Trimming pared 5 bases from V and 4 bases from J, leaving 16 bases between. CDR1 is SGDLS and CDR2 is YYNGEE in the germline V gene. CDR3 nucleotides: TGTGCCAGCAGAACCGGGGCGGGGCCGTACAATGAGCAGTTCTTC. It specifies CASRTGAGPYNEQFF.

This chain uses TRBV12-3 or TRBV12-4 with TRBJ1-3; 12 nucleotides align to TRBD1. The V gene end was trimmed by 5 bases and the J gene end by 2 bases; junction bases not matched to a gene: 4. The CDR3 contains 16 residues. CDR3 residues: CASSTGTGGPGNTIYF. The CDR3 DNA reads as TGTGCCAGCAGTACCGGGACAGGGGGCCCTGGAAACACCATATATTTT.